The T cell receptor (beta chain) described here comes from a study of CD8+CD57+ T cells in acquired aplastic anemia. For the study at large: Sorted CD4+ and CD8+ cells yielded roughly 3.5 ug of DNA on average. Mean read depth for CD4+ cells from healthy donors was 10 million to 14 million.

According to the study, genomic DNA was the template for TCR beta VDJ and CDR3 profiling. Using its own MiXCR run on the reads, TCRdb lists one record per CDR3 protein. The data hold hundreds of thousands of distinct CDR3 sequences, with roughly 64% observed a single time. Findings and caveats of the study: Patients and controls turned out to have around 29 CD8+ CDR3 sequences in common.

This CDR3 region has 16 residues. Germline CDR1 reads SNHLY; CDR2 reads FYNNEI. J gave up 4 bases and V 4 bases, and 9 bases lay outside the gene matches. Points on this clonotype: What it binds is not known.

This sequence was found in a human donor in good health, serving as a control. The sequencing sample was made of sorted CD4+, CD8+, or CD8+CD57+ T cells (not recorded which) from PBMCs. V is TRBV2 and J is TRBJ2-5; 10 bases fit TRBD1. CDR3 in DNA: TGTGCCAGCAGTGGCAACGACAGGGGGCGGGGAGAGACCCAGTACTTC. Its translation is CASSGNDRGRGETQYF.